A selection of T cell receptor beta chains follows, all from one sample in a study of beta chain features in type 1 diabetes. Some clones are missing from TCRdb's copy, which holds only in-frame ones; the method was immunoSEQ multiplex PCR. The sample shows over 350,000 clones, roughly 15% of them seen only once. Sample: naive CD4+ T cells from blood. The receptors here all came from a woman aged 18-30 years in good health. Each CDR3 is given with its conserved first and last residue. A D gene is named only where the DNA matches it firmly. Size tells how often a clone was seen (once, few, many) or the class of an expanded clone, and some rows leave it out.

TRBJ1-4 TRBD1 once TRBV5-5 TGTGCCAGCAGCTTCCTGACAGGGCCTAAACCCCTGGCGGTCGAAAAACTGTTTTTT CASSFLTGPKPLAVEKLFF
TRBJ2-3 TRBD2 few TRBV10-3 TGTGCCTCCTGTAGCGGGAGAGGCACAGATACGCAGTATTTT CASCSGRGTDTQYF
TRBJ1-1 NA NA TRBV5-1 TGCGCCAGCAGCGAGAGGAACACTGAAGCTTTCTTT CASSERNTEAFF
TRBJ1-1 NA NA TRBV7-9 TGTGCCAGCAGCTTATCTGGGGGCTTGAACACTGAAGCTTTCTTT CASSLSGGLNTEAFF
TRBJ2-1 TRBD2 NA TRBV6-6 TGTGCCAGCAGTCCCCCTAGCGGGAGCTACAATGAGCAGTTCTTC CASSPPSGSYNEQFF
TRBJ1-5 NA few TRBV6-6 TGTGCCAGCAGCCTTGTAAATAGCAATCAGCCCCAGCATTTT CASSLVNSNQPQHF
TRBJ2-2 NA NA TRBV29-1 TGCAGCGTTGCGGGTTTCGACACCGGGGAGCTGTTTTTT CSVAGFDTGELFF
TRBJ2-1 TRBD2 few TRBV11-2 TGTGCCAGCAGCCCCCCCCGCGGGAGCTCCTACAATGAGCAGTTCTTC CASSPPRGSSYNEQFF
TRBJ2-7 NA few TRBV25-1 TGTGCCAGCAGCCCCGGGACAAACTACGAGCAGTACTTC CASSPGTNYEQYF
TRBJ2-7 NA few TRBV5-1 TGCGCCAGCAGCGTCCCCGGGGGAACCTACGAGCAGTACTTC CASSVPGGTYEQYF
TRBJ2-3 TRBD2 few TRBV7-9 TGTGCCAGCAGCCCAACTAGCGGAACCACAGATTTT CASSPTSGTTDF
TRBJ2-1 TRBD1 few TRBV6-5 TGTGCCAGCCGACAGGGCAACCAACAAGCCAATGAGCAGTTCTTC CASRQGNQQANEQFF
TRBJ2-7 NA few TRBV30 TGTGCCTGGAAGTTTGCGCACGAGCAGTACTTC CAWKFAHEQYF
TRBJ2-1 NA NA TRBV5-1 TGCGCCAGCAGCTTGGCCGGTAACTACAATGAGCAGTTCTTC CASSLAGNYNEQFF
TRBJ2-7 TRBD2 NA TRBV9 TGTGCCAGCAGCCCGCGGACTAGCGGGATATACGAGCAGTACTTC CASSPRTSGIYEQYF
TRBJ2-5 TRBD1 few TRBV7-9 TGTGCCAGCAGCCAAGGGGGCGCCCCGCCCCGCGGAGAGACCCAGTACTTC CASSQGGAPPRGETQYF
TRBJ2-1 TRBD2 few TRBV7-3 TGTGCCAGCAGCCCCAAAGGGACTAGCGGTTACAATGAGCAGTTCTTC CASSPKGTSGYNEQFF
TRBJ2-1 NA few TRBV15 TGTGCCACCAGCAACACCTTCCGCCAGTTCTTC CATSNTFRQFF
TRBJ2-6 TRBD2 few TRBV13 TGTGCCAGCAGACCGACTAGCGGGAGCGGGTACTCTGGGGCCAACGTCCTGACTTTC CASRPTSGSGYSGANVLTF
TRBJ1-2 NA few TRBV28 TGTGCCAGCAGTTTGGAGGGCAGATTCTATGGCTACACCTTC CASSLEGRFYGYTF
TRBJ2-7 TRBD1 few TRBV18 TGTGCCAGCTCACCGGGGACAGGGGCTTCTTACGAGCAGTACTTC CASSPGTGASYEQYF
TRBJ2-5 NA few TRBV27 TGTGCCAGCAGACGAGACAGCATTGACGAGACCCAGTACTTC CASRRDSIDETQYF
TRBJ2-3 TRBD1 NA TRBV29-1 TGCAGCGTTTTACAGGGGAGCACAGATACGCAGTATTTT CSVLQGSTDTQYF
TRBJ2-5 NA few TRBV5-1 TGCGCCAGCAGCTTGGCCAGGGCAGATGAGACCCAGTACTTC CASSLARADETQYF
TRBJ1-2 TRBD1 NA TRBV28 TGTGCCAGCAGTTTGGACAGGCCTGGCTACACCTTC CASSLDRPGYTF
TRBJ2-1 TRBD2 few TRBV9 TGTGCCAGCAGCCCCCACCTGTTAGCGGGAGTTCAAAATGAGCAGTTCTTC CASSPHLLAGVQNEQFF
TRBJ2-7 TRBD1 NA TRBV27 TGTGCCAGCAGTCCGACCGGGACAGACTCCTACGAGCAGTACTTC CASSPTGTDSYEQYF
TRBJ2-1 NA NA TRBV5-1 TGCGCCAGCAGCTTGGGACAGTCCCACAATGAGCAGTTCTTC CASSLGQSHNEQFF
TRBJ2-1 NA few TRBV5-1 TGCGCCAGCAGCTTGGCCGTTAGCGAAAAGATGAATGAGCAGTTCTTC CASSLAVSEKMNEQFF
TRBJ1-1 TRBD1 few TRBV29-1 TGCAGCGTCGCACTGACAGGGGTAACTGAAGCTTTCTTT CSVALTGVTEAFF
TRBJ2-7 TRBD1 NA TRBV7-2 TGTGCCAGCAGTACAGGGGCCTACGAGCAGTACTTC CASSTGAYEQYF
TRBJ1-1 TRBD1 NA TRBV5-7 TGTGCCAGCAGCCTGCGACAGGGGGTAACCGGGAGAACTGAAGCTTTCTTT CASSLRQGVTGRTEAFF
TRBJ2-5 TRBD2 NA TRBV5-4 TGTGCCAGCAGCCGGGCGGTTGAGGGCTCTAGCGGCCAGACCCAGTACTTC CASSRAVEGSSGQTQYF
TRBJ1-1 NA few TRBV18 TGTGCCAGCTCACCGGGGGGGCCTGTTCACACTGAAGCTTTCTTT CASSPGGPVHTEAFF
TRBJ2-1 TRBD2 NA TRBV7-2 TGTGCCAGCAGCGGAATTAGCGGGCGCTCCTACAATGAGCAGTTCTTC CASSGISGRSYNEQFF
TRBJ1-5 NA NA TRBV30 TGTGCCTGGTCCGCGGCAGGGTTACGGCGCAATCAGCCCCAGCATTTT CAWSAAGLRRNQPQHF
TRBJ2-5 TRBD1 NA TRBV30 TGTGCCTGGAGTTCGGGACAGGGTGGAACCCAGTACTTC CAWSSGQGGTQYF
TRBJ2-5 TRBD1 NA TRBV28 TGTGCCAGCACCGCTGACAGGGAAGAGACCCAGTACTTC CASTADREETQYF
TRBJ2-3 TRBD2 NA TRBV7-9 TGTGCCAGCAGCTTAGCGCCCCTAGCGGGTCGAACTAGCACAGATACGCAGTATTTT CASSLAPLAGRTSTDTQYF
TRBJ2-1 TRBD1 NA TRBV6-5 TGTGCCAGCAGACCCCGGACAGGTGACAATGAGCAGTTCTTC CASRPRTGDNEQFF
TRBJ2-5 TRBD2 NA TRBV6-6 TGTGCCAGCAGCACCGGGACTAGCGGGAAGGAGACCCAGTACTTC CASSTGTSGKETQYF